This T cell receptor (beta chain) was obtained from a study of a mutant IDH1 vaccine in newly diagnosed glioma. Regarding this clone: Its antigen remains unknown.

Time point in this sample: week 5, during vaccination. One vaccine dose held 300 ug of mutant IDH1 20-mer peptide and came with topical imiquimod. TCRdb's copy holds only in-frame clones and misses some; the assay was immunoSEQ multiplex PCR. This sample has under 70,000 clones, with about 88% found just once. Germline V gene lookup returns CDR1 SEHNR and CDR2 FQNEAQ (reference sequence). The CDR3 runs to 15 residues. The V and J ends lost 4 bases and 6 bases respectively, with 18 bases between them. The rearrangement joins TRBV7-9 to TRBJ1-2; TRBD1 is a possible D gene (6 bases). The material sequenced was PBMCs, taken from a glioma patient whose treatment included an IDH1 peptide vaccine. This TCR came from a woman in her forties or fifties with glioma. The CDR3 region is CASSSLGGPADGYTF. CDR3 sequence (DNA): TGTGCCAGCAGCTCCCTTGGGGGCCCGGCGGATGGCTACACCTTC. Full variable domain (rest looked up from reference TRBV7-9 and TRBJ1-2): DTGVSQNPRHKITKRGQNVTFRCDPISEHNRLYWYRQTLGQGPEFLTYFQNEAQLEKSRLLSDRFSAERPKGSFSTLEIQRTEQGDSAMYLCASSSLGGPADGYTFGSGTRLTVV.